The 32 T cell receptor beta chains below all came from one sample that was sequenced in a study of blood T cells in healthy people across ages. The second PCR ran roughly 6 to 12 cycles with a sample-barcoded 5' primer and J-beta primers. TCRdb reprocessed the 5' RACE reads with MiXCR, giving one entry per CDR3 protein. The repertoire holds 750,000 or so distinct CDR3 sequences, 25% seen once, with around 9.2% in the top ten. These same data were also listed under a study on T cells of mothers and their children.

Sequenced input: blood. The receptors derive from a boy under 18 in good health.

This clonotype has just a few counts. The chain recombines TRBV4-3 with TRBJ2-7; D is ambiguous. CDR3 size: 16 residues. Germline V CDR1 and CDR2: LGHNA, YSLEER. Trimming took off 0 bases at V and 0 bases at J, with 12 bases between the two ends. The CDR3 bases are TGCGCCAGCAGCCAAGATCCGGCTCCTAGCTCCTACGAGCAGTACTTC. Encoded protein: CASSQDPAPSSYEQYF.

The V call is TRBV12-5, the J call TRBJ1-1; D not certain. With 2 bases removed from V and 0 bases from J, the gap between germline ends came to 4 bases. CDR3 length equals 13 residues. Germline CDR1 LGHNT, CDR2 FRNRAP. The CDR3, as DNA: TGTGCTAGTGGTTTGTCCATGAACACTGAAGCTTTCTTT. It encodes CASGLSMNTEAFF.

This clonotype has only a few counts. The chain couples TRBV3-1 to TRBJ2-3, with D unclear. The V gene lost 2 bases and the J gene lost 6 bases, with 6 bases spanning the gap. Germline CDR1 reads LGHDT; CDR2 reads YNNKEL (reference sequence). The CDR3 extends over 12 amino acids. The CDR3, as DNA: TGTGCCAGCAGCCAAAATCTGGATACGCAGTATTTT. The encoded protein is CASSQNLDTQYF.

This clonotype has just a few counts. CDR3 sequence reads: CASSLGTHHNEQFF. CDR3 in DNA: TGTGCCAGCAGTTTAGGGACCCATCACAATGAGCAGTTCTTC. The rearrangement uses TRBV28 and TRBJ2-1; D may match TRBD1 or TRBD2 (5 bases each). V dropped 2 bases and J dropped 5 bases, with 10 bases sitting between them. Per germline, CDR1 MDHEN and CDR2 SYDVKM. CDR3 size: 14 residues. Full variable domain (remainder filled in from reference TRBV28 and TRBJ2-1): DVKVTQSSRYLVKRTGEKVFLECVQDMDHENMFWYRQDPGLGLRLIYFSYDVKMKEKGDIPEGYSVSREKKERFSLILESASTNQTSMYLCASSLGTHHNEQFFGPGTRLTVL.

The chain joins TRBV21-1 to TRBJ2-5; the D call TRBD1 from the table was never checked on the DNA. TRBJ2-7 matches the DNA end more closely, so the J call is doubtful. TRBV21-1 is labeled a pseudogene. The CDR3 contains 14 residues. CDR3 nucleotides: TGTGCCAGCAGCGGCCCCGGGACCCAACCCGAGCAGTACTTC. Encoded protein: CASSGPGTQPEQYF.

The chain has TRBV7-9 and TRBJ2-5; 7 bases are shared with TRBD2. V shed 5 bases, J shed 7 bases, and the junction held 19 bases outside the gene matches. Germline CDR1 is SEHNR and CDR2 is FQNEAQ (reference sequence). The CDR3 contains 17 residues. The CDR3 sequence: CASSPQPGLRPRGTQYF. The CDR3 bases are TGTGCCAGCAGCCCTCAACCGGGACTAAGACCTAGGGGGACCCAGTACTTC.

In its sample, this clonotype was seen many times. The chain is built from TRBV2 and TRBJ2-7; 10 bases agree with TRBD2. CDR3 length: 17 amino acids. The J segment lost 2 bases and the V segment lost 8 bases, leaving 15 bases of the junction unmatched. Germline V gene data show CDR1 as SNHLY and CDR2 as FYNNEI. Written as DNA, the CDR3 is TGTGCCAGCGGAATAGCAAGCGGGGGGGAAACTACCTACGAGCAGTACTTC. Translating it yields CASGIASGGETTYEQYF.

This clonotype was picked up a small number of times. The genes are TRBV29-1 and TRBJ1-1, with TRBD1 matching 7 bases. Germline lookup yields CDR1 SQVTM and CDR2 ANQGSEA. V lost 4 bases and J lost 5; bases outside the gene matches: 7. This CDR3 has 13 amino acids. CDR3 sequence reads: CSVVRGLGTEAFF. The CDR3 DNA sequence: TGCAGCGTTGTTAGGGGGCTCGGTACTGAAGCTTTCTTT.

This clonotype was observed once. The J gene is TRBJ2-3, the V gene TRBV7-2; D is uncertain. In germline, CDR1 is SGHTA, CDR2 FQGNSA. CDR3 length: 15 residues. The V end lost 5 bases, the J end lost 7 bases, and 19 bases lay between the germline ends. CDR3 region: CASSRSADYGYTQYF. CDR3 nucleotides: TGTGCCAGCAGCCGGTCGGCGGATTACGGATATACGCAGTATTTT.

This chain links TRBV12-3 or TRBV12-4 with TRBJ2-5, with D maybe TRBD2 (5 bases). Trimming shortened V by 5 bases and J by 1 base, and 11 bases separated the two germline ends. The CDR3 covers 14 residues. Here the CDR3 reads CASSRVGIQETQYF. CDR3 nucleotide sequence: TGTGCCAGCAGTCGCGTCGGGATCCAAGAGACCCAGTACTTC.

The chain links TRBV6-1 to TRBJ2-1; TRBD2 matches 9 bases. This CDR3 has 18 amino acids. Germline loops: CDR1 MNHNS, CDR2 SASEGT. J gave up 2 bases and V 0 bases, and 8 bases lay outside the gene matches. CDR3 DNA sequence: TGTGCCAGCAGTGAAGCACTCTTTCGCGGGAGGGCCTACAATGAGCAGTTCTTC. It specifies CASSEALFRGRAYNEQFF.

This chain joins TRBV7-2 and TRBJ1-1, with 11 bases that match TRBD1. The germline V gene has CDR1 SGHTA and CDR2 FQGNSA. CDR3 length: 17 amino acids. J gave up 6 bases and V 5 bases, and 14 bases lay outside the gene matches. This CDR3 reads CASSNRLGQGVPSEAFF. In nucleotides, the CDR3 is TGTGCCAGCAGCAATAGACTGGGACAGGGGGTCCCCTCTGAAGCTTTCTTT.

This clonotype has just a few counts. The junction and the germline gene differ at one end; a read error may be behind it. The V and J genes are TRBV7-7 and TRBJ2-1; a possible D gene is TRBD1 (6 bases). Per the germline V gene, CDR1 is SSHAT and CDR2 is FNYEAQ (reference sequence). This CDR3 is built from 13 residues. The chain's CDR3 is CASSLLLTGEQFF. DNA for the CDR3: TGTGCTAGCAGCTTGCTGCTTACAGGGGAGCAGTTCTTC. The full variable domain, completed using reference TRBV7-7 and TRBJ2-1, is GAGVSQSPRYKVTKRGQDVTLRCDPISSHATLYWYQQALGQGPEFLTYFNYEAQPDKSGLPSDRFSAERPEGSISTLTIQRTEQRDSAMYRCASSLLLTGEQFFGPGTRLTVL.

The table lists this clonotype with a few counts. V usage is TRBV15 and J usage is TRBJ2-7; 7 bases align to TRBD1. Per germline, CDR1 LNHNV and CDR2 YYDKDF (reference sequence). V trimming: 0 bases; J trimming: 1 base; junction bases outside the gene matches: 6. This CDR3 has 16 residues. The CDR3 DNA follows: TGTGCCACCAGCAGAGAGAGAGGGACAGTGTCCTACGAGCAGTACTTC. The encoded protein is CATSRERGTVSYEQYF.

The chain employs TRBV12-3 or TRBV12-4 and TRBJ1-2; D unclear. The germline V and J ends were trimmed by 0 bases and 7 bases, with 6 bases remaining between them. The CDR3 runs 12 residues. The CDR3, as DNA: TGTGCCAGCAGTTTAGCTTCAGGTGGCTACACCTTC. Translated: CASSLASGGYTF.

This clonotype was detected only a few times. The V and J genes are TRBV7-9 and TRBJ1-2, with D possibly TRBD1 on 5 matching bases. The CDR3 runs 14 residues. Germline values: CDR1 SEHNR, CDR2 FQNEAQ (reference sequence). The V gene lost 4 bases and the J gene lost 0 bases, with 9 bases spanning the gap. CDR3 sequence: CASSSPQANYGYTF. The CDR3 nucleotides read TGTGCCAGCAGCTCCCCACAGGCTAACTATGGCTACACCTTC.

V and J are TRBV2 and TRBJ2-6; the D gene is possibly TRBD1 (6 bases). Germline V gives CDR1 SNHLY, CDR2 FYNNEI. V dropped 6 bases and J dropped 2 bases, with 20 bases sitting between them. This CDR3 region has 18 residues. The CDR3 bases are TGTGCCAGCAGAAAGGACAGTCTCCCGGCTACTGGGGCCAACGTCCTGACTTTC. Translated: CASRKDSLPATGANVLTF.

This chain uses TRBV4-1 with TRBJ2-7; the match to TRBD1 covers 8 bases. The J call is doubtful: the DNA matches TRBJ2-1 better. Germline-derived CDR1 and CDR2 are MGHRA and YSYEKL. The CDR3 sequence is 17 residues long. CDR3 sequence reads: CASSQERQDRAYNEQFF. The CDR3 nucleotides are TGCGCCAGCAGCCAAGAAAGGCAGGACAGGGCTTACAATGAGCAGTTCTTC.

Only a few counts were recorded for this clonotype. Written as DNA, the CDR3 is TGTGCCAGCAGCTTTACCCCGGGATCCAATTCACCCCTCCACTTT. Translation: CASSFTPGSNSPLHF. The J gene is TRBJ1-6, the V gene TRBV5-5; D gene unclear. The germline CDR1 and CDR2 sequences are SGHKS and YYEKEE (reference sequence). The CDR3 length is 15 residues. V was trimmed by 2 bases and J by 7 bases, leaving 13 bases between them.

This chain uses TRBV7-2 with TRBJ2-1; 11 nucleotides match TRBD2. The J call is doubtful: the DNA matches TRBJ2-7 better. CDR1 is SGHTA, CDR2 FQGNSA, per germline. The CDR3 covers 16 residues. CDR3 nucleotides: TGTGCCAGCAGCTTAGATCTAGCGGGAGGTTTTCAGGAGCAGTACTTC. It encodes CASSLDLAGGFQEQYF.

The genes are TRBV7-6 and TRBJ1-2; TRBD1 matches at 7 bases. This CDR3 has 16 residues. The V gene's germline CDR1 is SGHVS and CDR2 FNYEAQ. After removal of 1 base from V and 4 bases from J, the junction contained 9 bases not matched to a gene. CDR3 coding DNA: TGTGCCAGCAGCTTAGGCCGGACAGGCTGGGGCTATGGCTACACCTTC. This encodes CASSLGRTGWGYGYTF.

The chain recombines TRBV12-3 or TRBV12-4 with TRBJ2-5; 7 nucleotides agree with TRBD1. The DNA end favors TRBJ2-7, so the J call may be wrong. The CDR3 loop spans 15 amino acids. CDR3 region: CASSPGQVITYEQYF. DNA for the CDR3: TGTGCCAGCAGTCCTGGACAGGTAATTACCTACGAGCAGTACTTC.

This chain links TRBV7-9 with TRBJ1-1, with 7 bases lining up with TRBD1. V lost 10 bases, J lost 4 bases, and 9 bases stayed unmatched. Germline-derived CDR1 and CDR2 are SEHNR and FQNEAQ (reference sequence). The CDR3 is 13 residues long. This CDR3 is CATTLGQLTEAFF. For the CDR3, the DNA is TGTGCCACGACCCTGGGACAGCTCACTGAAGCTTTCTTT.

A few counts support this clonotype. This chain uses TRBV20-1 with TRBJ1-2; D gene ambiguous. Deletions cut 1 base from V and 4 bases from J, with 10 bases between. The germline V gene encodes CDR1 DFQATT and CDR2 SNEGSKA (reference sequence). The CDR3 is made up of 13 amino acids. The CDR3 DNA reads TGCAGTGCTAGAGGGGCAGAGGCCTATGGCTACACCTTC. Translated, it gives CSARGAEAYGYTF.

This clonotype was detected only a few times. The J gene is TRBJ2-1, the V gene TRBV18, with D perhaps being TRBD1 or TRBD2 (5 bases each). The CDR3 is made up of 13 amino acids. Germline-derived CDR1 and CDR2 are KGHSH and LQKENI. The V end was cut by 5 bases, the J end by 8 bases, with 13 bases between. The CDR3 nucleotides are TGTGCCAGCTCAACCTCGGGGCTAGATGAGCAGTTCTTC. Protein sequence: CASSTSGLDEQFF.

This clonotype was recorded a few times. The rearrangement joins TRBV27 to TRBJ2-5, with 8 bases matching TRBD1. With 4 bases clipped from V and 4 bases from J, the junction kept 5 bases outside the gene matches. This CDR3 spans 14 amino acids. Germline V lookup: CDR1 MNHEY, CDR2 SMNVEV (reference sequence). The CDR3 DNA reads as TGTGCCAGCAGTTGGGACAGGTCGGGAGAGACCCAGTACTTC. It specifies CASSWDRSGETQYF.

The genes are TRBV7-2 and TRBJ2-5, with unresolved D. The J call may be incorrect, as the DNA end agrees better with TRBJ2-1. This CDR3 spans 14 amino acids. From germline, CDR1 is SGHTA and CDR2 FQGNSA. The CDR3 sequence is CASSLEPAHGEQFF. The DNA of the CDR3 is TGTGCCAGCAGCTTAGAACCAGCCCACGGTGAGCAGTTCTTC.

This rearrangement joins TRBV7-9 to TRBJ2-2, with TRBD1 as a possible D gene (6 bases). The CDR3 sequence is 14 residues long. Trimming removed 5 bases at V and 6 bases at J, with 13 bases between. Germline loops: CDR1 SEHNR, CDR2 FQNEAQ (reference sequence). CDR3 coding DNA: TGTGCCAGCAGCCCCAGGGGAGCCTCCGGGGAGCTGTTTTTT. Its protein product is CASSPRGASGELFF.

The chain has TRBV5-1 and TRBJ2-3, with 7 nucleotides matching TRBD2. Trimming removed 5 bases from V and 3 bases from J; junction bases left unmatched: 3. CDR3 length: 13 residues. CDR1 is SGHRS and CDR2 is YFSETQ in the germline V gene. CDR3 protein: CASRTSLTDTQYF. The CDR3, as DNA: TGCGCCAGCAGGACTAGCTTGACAGATACGCAGTATTTT.

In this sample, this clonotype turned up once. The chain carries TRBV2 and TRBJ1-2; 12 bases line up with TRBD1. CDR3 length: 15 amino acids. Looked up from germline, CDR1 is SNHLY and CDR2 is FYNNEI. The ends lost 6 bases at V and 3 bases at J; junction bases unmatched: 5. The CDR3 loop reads CASRGGTGGYYGYTF. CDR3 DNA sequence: TGTGCCAGCAGGGGGGGGACAGGGGGCTACTATGGCTACACCTTC.

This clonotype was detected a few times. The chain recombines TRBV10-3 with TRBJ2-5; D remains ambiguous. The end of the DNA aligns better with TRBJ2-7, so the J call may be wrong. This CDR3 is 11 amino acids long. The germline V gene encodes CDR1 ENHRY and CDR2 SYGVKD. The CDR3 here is CAIDSGYEQYF. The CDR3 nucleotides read TGTGCCATCGATTCGGGCTACGAGCAGTACTTC.

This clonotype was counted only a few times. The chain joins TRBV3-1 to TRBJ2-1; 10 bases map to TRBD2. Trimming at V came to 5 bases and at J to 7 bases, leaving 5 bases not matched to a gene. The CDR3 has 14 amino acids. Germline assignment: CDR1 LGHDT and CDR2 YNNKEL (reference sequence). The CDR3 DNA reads TGTGCCAGCAGCACCGGACTAGCGGAAAATGAGCAGTTCTTC. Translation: CASSTGLAENEQFF.